This passage covers 3 T cell receptor beta chains from one sample sequenced in a study of regulatory T cells in long-lasting Graves disease. Sample time point: newly diagnosed GD, antithyroid drugs for less than 3 months. RNA isolated from PBMCs was used to make the TCR library. Both iRepertoire HTBI primers and Arm-PCR of CDR3 regions were used to build the TCR beta libraries. One entry per CDR3 protein, called by TCRdb with MiXCR from the multiplex PCR reads. The table has about 240,000 distinct CDR3 sequences, 20% seen once. This specimen was peripheral blood mononuclear cells (PBMCs), taken at new diagnosis, from a patient treated with antithyroid drugs. The receptors stem from a female donor with Graves disease.

This clonotype was detected many times. The J gene is TRBJ1-2, the V gene TRBV20-1; no clear D. The V end was cut by 3 bases, the J end by 4 bases, with 21 bases between. CDR3 size: 16 residues. Germline V gene lookup returns CDR1 DFQATT and CDR2 SNEGSKA (reference sequence). CDR3 amino acids: CSARALVERAGYGYTF. In DNA form, the CDR3 reads TGCAGTGCTAGGGCCCTAGTAGAGCGGGCGGGCTATGGCTACACCTTC.

This clonotype was picked up many times. The chain employs TRBV27 and TRBJ2-2; D is perhaps TRBD2 (6 bases). CDR1 and CDR2 from the germline V gene are MNHEY and SMNVEV (reference sequence). V lost 7 bases to trimming and J lost 5 bases, with 23 bases between them. The length of the CDR3 is 17 residues. The CDR3 DNA follows: TGTGCCAGCAAGGGAGGCACCCCGCCCCTGAGGACCGGGGAGCTGTTTTTT. This codes for CASKGGTPPLRTGELFF.

This CDR3 is CASSHGGTSGDEQYF. CDR3 nucleotides: TGTGCCAGCAGCCACGGGGGGACTAGCGGGGACGAGCAGTACTTC. J is TRBJ2-7 and V is TRBV4-2; 13 positions agree with TRBD2. This CDR3 region has 15 residues. V lost 3 bases to trimming and J lost 5 bases; unmatched junction nucleotides: 4. Germline V lookup: CDR1 LGHNA, CDR2 YNFKEQ.